Listed below are T cell receptor beta chains from one sample, sequenced in a study of blood T cells in healthy people across ages. TCRdb reprocessed the 5' RACE reads with MiXCR, giving one entry per CDR3 protein. Of roughly 800,000 distinct CDR3 sequences listed, roughly 60% are singletons. What was sequenced was blood. These TCRs come from a man aged 25 to 40 in good health. Both conserved end residues are part of each CDR3. The order of the fields is V gene, J gene, clone size, CDR3 protein. Not every row has a clone size; where given, it reads once, few, many or a size class.

V gene: TRBV2
J gene: -
clone size: once
CDR3 protein: CASSDGDPTYEQYF

V gene: TRBV5-1
J gene: TRBJ2-5
clone size: few
CDR3 protein: CASSYGDRGSETQYF

V gene: TRBV6-5
J gene: TRBJ2-7
clone size: -
CDR3 protein: CASSYSNTDYEQYF

V gene: TRBV27
J gene: TRBJ2-3
clone size: -
CDR3 protein: CASTRGRGITDTQYF

V gene: TRBV12-3/TRBV12-4
J gene: TRBJ2-1
clone size: -
CDR3 protein: CASSFRPGDEQFF

V gene: TRBV18
J gene: TRBJ2-7
clone size: -
CDR3 protein: CASSPSGLGSYEQYF

V gene: TRBV2
J gene: TRBJ1-2
clone size: -
CDR3 protein: CASSEGPGGGYTF

V gene: TRBV6-5
J gene: TRBJ1-1
clone size: -
CDR3 protein: CASSYSKSYTEAFF

V gene: TRBV6-6
J gene: -
clone size: once
CDR3 protein: CASSYLGLPGEETQYF

V gene: TRBV13
J gene: TRBJ2-1
clone size: -
CDR3 protein: CASSLGRLGGTLEGEQFF

V gene: TRBV12-3/TRBV12-4
J gene: TRBJ2-1
clone size: -
CDR3 protein: CASSPRALGGEQFF

V gene: TRBV7-2
J gene: TRBJ2-7
clone size: -
CDR3 protein: CVSSASDRASYEQYF

V gene: TRBV29-1
J gene: TRBJ1-2
clone size: -
CDR3 protein: CSVGGETDYGYTF

V gene: TRBV12-5
J gene: TRBJ1-2
clone size: -
CDR3 protein: CASGPGVRPGGDGYTF

V gene: TRBV4-2
J gene: TRBJ2-3
clone size: once
CDR3 protein: CASSQALGGLATDTQYF

V gene: TRBV7-2
J gene: TRBJ2-1
clone size: many
CDR3 protein: CASSLGGRGGASVTFF

V gene: TRBV6-1
J gene: TRBJ2-5
clone size: -
CDR3 protein: CASSGPGTSGFQETQYF